This T cell receptor beta chain appears in the sequencing data of a study of T cell responses to AZD1222 COVID-19 vaccine. Study-wide findings and caveats: Donors were mostly white British, more females; clonal diversity possibly underestimated.

To note about this clone: The antigen is unknown.

CDR1 and CDR2 from the germline V gene are SGHAT and FQNNGV. This CDR3 region has 14 residues. The V gene lost 0 bases and the J gene lost 4 bases, with 7 bases spanning the gap. Sequenced by immunoSEQ multiplex PCR; TCRdb stores in-frame clones only, minus some. The data show over 100,000 clones, about 90% seen once. The material was peripheral blood, obtained on day 0 of AZD1222 vaccination. The sequence was obtained from an adult in good health. The rearrangement links TRBV11-2 to TRBJ1-3; D gene uncertain. DNA for the CDR3: TGTGCCAGCAGCTTAGAAGGTCCGGGAAACACCATATATTTT. It yields the protein CASSLEGPGNTIYF.